This T cell receptor (beta chain) was recorded in a study of T-cell reconstitution after alpha-beta-depleted transplantation in children. V lost 1 base to trimming and J lost 2 bases; unmatched junction nucleotides: 4. The CDR3 length is 15 residues. Germline V gene lookup returns CDR1 SGHDT and CDR2 YYEEEE. Preparation of the TCRbeta library involved a method that used unique molecular identifiers. MiXCR, run by TCRdb on the PCR reads, gives a single entry per CDR3 protein. The sample includes about 980,000 distinct CDR3 sequences, 25% to 30% of them seen just once. The origin of this receptor is a boy in the first two years of life who had a stem cell transplant for SCID, so the T cells may come from the graft donor. The rearrangement joins TRBV5-6 to TRBJ2-5; 8 bases are shared with TRBD1. The source material was PBMCs, mostly from graft donor cells, sampled 360 days after TCRalphabeta/CD19-depleted stem cell transplant. CDR3 in DNA: TGTGCCAGCAGCTTGCAATACAGGGGGCAAGAGACCCAGTACTTC. Residues: CASSLQYRGQETQYF.